This entry concerns a single T cell receptor (beta chain). What it binds is unknown. Clones were sequenced by immunoSEQ multiplex PCR, and TCRdb holds only the in-frame ones, with some missing. Among fewer than 100,000 clones listed, roughly 94% were seen once. The V segment lost 3 bases and the J segment 6 bases; nucleotides outside the gene matches: 5. Germline CDR1 is SGHRS and CDR2 is YFSETQ. This CDR3 contains 15 residues. The data belong to a study of cytomegalovirus exposure and HLA in healthy donors. The wider study: The 130 or so validation repertoires, a later analysis reported, used the same platform as the 666 first-cohort repertoires. Study-level points and caveats: The finding came from a later analysis; first-cohort TCR clusters tended to co-occur in the 110 or so validation repertoires.

The donors were members of the validation cohort, which comprised roughly 130 subjects and was separate from the first cohort of roughly 700 subjects. The clonotype comes from a woman in her late teens or twenties in good health and CMV-seropositive. The sample taken for sequencing was PBMCs. J is TRBJ1-4 and V is TRBV5-1; 10 bases are shared with TRBD1. DNA for the CDR3: TGCGCCAGCAGCTCTTATGGGACAGGGGATGAAAAACTGTTTTTT. Translation: CASSSYGTGDEKLFF.